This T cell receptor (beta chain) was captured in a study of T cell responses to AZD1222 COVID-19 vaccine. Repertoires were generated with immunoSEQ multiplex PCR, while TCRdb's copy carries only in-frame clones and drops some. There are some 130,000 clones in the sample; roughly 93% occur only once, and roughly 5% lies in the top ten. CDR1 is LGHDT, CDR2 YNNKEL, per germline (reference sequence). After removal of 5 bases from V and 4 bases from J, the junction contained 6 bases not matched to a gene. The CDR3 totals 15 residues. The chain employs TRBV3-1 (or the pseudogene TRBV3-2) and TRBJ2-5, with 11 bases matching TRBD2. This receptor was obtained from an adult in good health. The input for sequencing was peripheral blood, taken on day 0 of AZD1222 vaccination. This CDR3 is CASSSSGRPSETQYF. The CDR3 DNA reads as TGTGCCAGCAGCTCTAGCGGGAGGCCTTCAGAGACCCAGTACTTC.